This passage covers 20 T cell receptor beta chains from one sample sequenced in a study of cytomegalovirus exposure and HLA in healthy donors. Profiled with immunoSEQ multiplex PCR; TCRdb holds only in-frame clones, not every one. Among fewer than 300,000 clones listed, around 89% were seen once. The sample comprised PBMCs. The receptors derive from a woman between 18 and 29 years old in good health and CMV-seronegative.

The rearrangement links TRBV5-1 to TRBJ1-1, with D hard to call. Germline CDR1 reads SGHRS; CDR2 reads YFSETQ. The CDR3 consists of 15 residues. V lost 6 bases and J 1 base, leaving 16 bases between the germline ends. The CDR3 protein is CASKASLAGNTEAFF. CDR3 DNA: TGCGCCAGCAAGGCCAGTCTTGCGGGGAACACTGAAGCTTTCTTT.

V usage is TRBV6-1 and J usage is TRBJ1-4, with 8 bases aligning to TRBD1. The CDR3 has 13 residues. V shed 7 bases and J 8 bases; nucleotides not matched to a gene: 6. Germline loops: CDR1 MNHNS, CDR2 SASEGT. CDR3 sequence: CASIQGVREKLFF. The CDR3 nucleotides read TGTGCCAGCATACAGGGGGTACGCGAAAAACTGTTTTTT.

This chain links TRBV27 with TRBJ2-1; 10 positions agree with TRBD2. This CDR3 spans 19 amino acids. Germline V CDR1 and CDR2: MNHEY, SMNVEV (reference sequence). V was pared by 0 bases and J by 0 bases, with 8 bases of the junction left unmatched. DNA for the CDR3: TGTGCCAGCAGTTTATCGTCTAGCGGGAGAGGGGGCTCCTACAATGAGCAGTTCTTC. It codes for CASSLSSSGRGGSYNEQFF.

The J gene is TRBJ1-6, the V gene TRBV2, with a possible D match to TRBD1 (5 bases). This CDR3 region has 18 residues. Germline lookup yields CDR1 SNHLY and CDR2 FYNNEI. Trimming took 0 bases from V and 11 from J, leaving 23 bases between them. DNA for the CDR3: TGTGCCAGCAGTGAAGCGCTTAAGCGGGGGACTATACCGGCACCCCTCCACTTT. Translated, it gives CASSEALKRGTIPAPLHF.

The chain links TRBV9 to TRBJ2-5; TRBD2 aligns across 7 bases. Germline lookup yields CDR1 SGDLS and CDR2 YYNGEE. V lost 3 bases to trimming and J lost 1 base; unmatched junction nucleotides: 9. The CDR3 spans 16 residues. Here the CDR3 DNA reads TGTGCCAGCAGCGGGCGGGGGACCGCGGGCCAAGAGACCCAGTACTTC. Its protein product is CASSGRGTAGQETQYF.

The rearrangement joins TRBV27 to TRBJ1-4, with 9 bases matching TRBD1. The junction had 5 bases not matched to a gene; V was cut back by 5 bases and J by 7 bases. This CDR3 is 14 amino acids long. The germline CDR1 and CDR2 sequences are MNHEY and SMNVEV (reference sequence). The CDR3 spells CASSPMDRGEKLFF. Here the CDR3 DNA reads TGTGCCAGCAGTCCTATGGACAGGGGTGAAAAACTGTTTTTT.

The chain has TRBV10-3 and TRBJ2-5, with 9 bases aligning to TRBD2. From germline, CDR1 is ENHRY and CDR2 SYGVKD. This CDR3 is 13 amino acids long. V shed 6 bases, J shed 4 bases, and the junction held 3 bases outside the gene matches. The CDR3 loop is CAISPTSGETQYF. DNA for the CDR3: TGTGCCATCAGCCCGACTAGCGGAGAGACCCAGTACTTC.

The chain is built from TRBV28 and TRBJ2-7; 7 bases are shared with TRBD1. The CDR3 is 14 residues long. Trimming cost V 5 bases and J 5 bases; bases outside gene matches: 9. Germline V lookup: CDR1 MDHEN, CDR2 SYDVKM. The CDR3 nucleotides are TGTGCCAGCAGTGTAAGACAGGGACCCAACGAGCAGTACTTC. It codes for CASSVRQGPNEQYF.

This chain uses TRBV10-1 with TRBJ2-1; D unresolved. The CDR3 sequence is 13 residues long. Between the trimmed V and J ends, which lost 2 bases and 12 bases, there was a span of 14 bases. CDR1 and CDR2 (germline): WNHNN, SYGVQD (reference sequence). The CDR3 sequence: CASSETPGPGQFF. The CDR3 nucleotides read TGCGCCAGCAGTGAGACACCTGGGCCCGGGCAGTTCTTC.

This clone showed up just once. The V call is TRBV7-9, the J call TRBJ2-3; D possibly corresponds to TRBD2 (6 bases). The CDR3 extends over 16 amino acids. Germline V CDR1 and CDR2: SEHNR, FQNEAQ (reference sequence). V gave up 5 bases and J gave up 0 bases, with 15 bases separating them. The DNA for the CDR3 is TGTGCCAGCAGCCCTCGCCCTGGGGGGAGCACAGATACGCAGTATTTT. Protein: CASSPRPGGSTDTQYF.

A note on this clone: Distinct nucleotide sequences in the sample also encode this CDR3. The chain uses TRBV4-1 and TRBJ2-1; 14 bases agree with TRBD2. With 4 bases clipped from V and 6 bases from J, the junction kept 2 bases outside the gene matches. This CDR3 is 15 amino acids long. Germline V CDR1 and CDR2: MGHRA, YSYEKL. The CDR3 spells CASSLGLAGVNEQFF. CDR3 nucleotide sequence: TGCGCCAGCAGCCTGGGACTAGCGGGAGTCAATGAGCAGTTCTTC.

V and J are TRBV5-1 and TRBJ1-4; a weak D match, TRBD1 (6 bases). V was trimmed by 2 bases and J by 8 bases, leaving 16 bases between them. Germline assignment: CDR1 SGHRS and CDR2 YFSETQ. This CDR3 spans 15 amino acids. CDR3 sequence (DNA): TGCGCCAGCAGCTTAACAGGGATTCCCGGAGAAAAACTGTTTTTT. Translation gives CASSLTGIPGEKLFF. Full variable domain (outside the CDR3, taken from reference TRBV5-1 and TRBJ1-4): KAGVTQTPRYLIKTRGQQVTLSCSPISGHRSVSWYQQTPGQGLQFLFEYFSETQRNKGNFPGRFSGRQFSNSRSEMNVSTLELGDSALYLCASSLTGIPGEKLFFGSGTQLSVL.

V gene TRBV15 combines with J gene TRBJ2-1; a possible D gene is TRBD1 (6 bases). This CDR3 has 14 amino acids. Germline-derived CDR1 and CDR2 are LNHNV and YYDKDF (reference sequence). V lost 3 bases, J lost 3 bases, and 9 bases lay in between. The CDR3, as DNA: TGTGCCACCAGCAGGGACAGCGGCTACAATGAGCAGTTCTTC. It specifies CATSRDSGYNEQFF.

This clone was recorded many times. The rearrangement uses TRBV27 and TRBJ1-5, with 9 bases matching TRBD1. The CDR3 loop spans 15 amino acids. With V trimmed by 5 bases and J by 1 base, 3 bases remained unmatched. In germline, CDR1 is MNHEY, CDR2 SMNVEV (reference sequence). In DNA, the CDR3 is TGTGCCAGCAGTCCAGGACAGGGGAGCAATCAGCCCCAGCATTTT. Protein product: CASSPGQGSNQPQHF.

The chain has TRBV5-5 and TRBJ1-5, with no clear D. Trimming pared 2 bases from V and 0 bases from J, leaving 9 bases between. The germline V gene has CDR1 SGHKS and CDR2 YYEKEE (reference sequence). The CDR3 loop spans 15 amino acids. The CDR3 protein is CASSFPRSSNQPQHF. CDR3 coding DNA: TGTGCCAGCAGCTTCCCCCGCAGTAGCAATCAGCCCCAGCATTTT.

The V and J genes are TRBV5-1 and TRBJ2-1, with D unclear. The CDR3 consists of 12 residues. The germline V gene encodes CDR1 SGHRS and CDR2 YFSETQ. V was shortened by 0 bases and J by 9 bases, with 7 bases between the two germline ends. CDR3 sequence: CASSLVRSEQFF. Written as DNA, the CDR3 is TGCGCCAGCAGCTTGGTGAGGTCTGAGCAGTTCTTC.

The chain employs TRBV5-1 and TRBJ1-2; maybe TRBD1 (6 bases). Germline V gives CDR1 SGHRS, CDR2 YFSETQ. The CDR3 has 16 residues. The V gene lost 2 bases and the J gene lost 4 bases, with 18 bases spanning the gap. DNA for the CDR3: TGCGCCAGCAGCTTCTACAGAAGGGGAGGGGGCTATGGCTACACCTTC. Protein: CASSFYRRGGGYGYTF.

The genes are TRBV28 and TRBJ2-7; D is ambiguous. This CDR3 has 12 amino acids. Germline V lookup: CDR1 MDHEN, CDR2 SYDVKM. With 5 bases removed from V and 7 bases from J, the gap between germline ends came to 12 bases. The CDR3 spells CASSTFPLEQYF. The CDR3 nucleotides are TGTGCCAGCAGTACATTCCCCCTGGAGCAGTACTTC.

This chain uses TRBV7-3 with TRBJ2-7; unclear D gene. From germline, CDR1 is SGHTA and CDR2 FQGTGA. Trimming pared 2 bases from V and 7 bases from J, leaving 12 bases between. CDR3 size: 13 residues. CDR3 sequence: CASSLSPAREQYF. CDR3 nucleotide sequence: TGTGCCAGCAGCTTATCTCCCGCTCGGGAGCAGTACTTC.

This chain joins TRBV2 and TRBJ2-2; maybe TRBD2 (6 bases). Germline loops: CDR1 SNHLY, CDR2 FYNNEI. V lost 8 bases and J 2 bases, leaving 12 bases between the germline ends. The CDR3 consists of 14 residues. CDR3 sequence reads: CASREMINTGELFF. The CDR3 DNA is TGTGCCAGCCGGGAGATGATAAACACCGGGGAGCTGTTTTTT.